This is a list of T cell receptor beta chains from one sample in a study of PD-L1 blockade in urothelial cancer. Here immunoSEQ multiplex PCR was the method, and the copy in TCRdb shows in-frame clones only, minus some. Seen here are 55,000 or so clones, under 90% observed once, and the top ten hold about 5.3%. Source: PBMCs, taken around atezolizumab (anti-PD-L1) treatment. The receptors come from a man aged 35 to 55 with urothelial cancer. CDR3s include the opening cysteine and the closing phenylalanine or tryptophan. D genes are given only for firm matches. Clone size, where shown, is once, few, many, or a class for clones that have expanded.

v_gene	d_gene	j_gene	abundance	CDR3aa	CDR3nt
TRBV7-2	-	TRBJ2-1	-	CASSLATAWYNEQFF	TGTGCCAGCAGCTTAGCCACAGCATGGTACAATGAGCAGTTCTTC
TRBV7-9	TRBD2	TRBJ2-2	-	CASSPPPRLARGSGELFF	TGTGCCAGCAGCCCCCCCCCGAGACTAGCGAGGGGGTCCGGGGAGCTGTTTTTT
TRBV18	-	TRBJ2-5	-	CASSPGYQETQYF	TGTGCCAGCTCCCCGGGGTACCAAGAGACCCAGTACTTC
TRBV5-6	TRBD2	TRBJ2-3	-	CASSLGTRDTQYF	TGTGCCAGCAGCTTGGGGACTAGGGATACGCAGTATTTT
TRBV5-6	TRBD2	TRBJ2-7	-	CASSLGLAGGHEQYF	TGTGCCAGCAGCTTGGGGCTAGCGGGAGGCCACGAGCAGTACTTC
TRBV11-2	TRBD2	TRBJ2-3	few	CASSLGTSGTLDTQYF	TGTGCCAGCAGCTTAGGGACTAGCGGGACCCTGGATACGCAGTATTTT
TRBV28	TRBD2	TRBJ2-1	-	CASRATPGLAGDNEQFF	TGTGCCAGCAGGGCGACGCCGGGACTAGCGGGGGACAATGAGCAGTTCTTC
TRBV21-1	-	TRBJ2-1	-	CASSKDITSGRASYNEQFF	TGTGCCAGCAGCAAAGATATCACTAGCGGGAGGGCCTCCTACAATGAGCAGTTCTTC
TRBV7-9	TRBD2	TRBJ2-1	few	CASSFLAGAGDNEQFF	TGTGCCAGCAGCTTCCTAGCGGGGGCGGGGGACAATGAGCAGTTCTTC
TRBV30	-	TRBJ2-5	-	CAWAFVGGTQYF	TGTGCCTGGGCATTCGTTGGGGGGACGCAGTACTTC
TRBV19	-	TRBJ1-2	-	CASNRLGLYGYTF	TGTGCCTCCAACCGTCTCGGACTTTATGGCTACACCTTC
TRBV2	-	TRBJ1-5	few	CASRAQGNQPQHF	TGTGCCAGCAGGGCCCAGGGCAATCAGCCCCAGCATTTT
TRBV5-1	TRBD1	TRBJ1-3	-	CASSLNRGAPGNTIYF	TGCGCCAGCAGCTTAAACAGGGGGGCACCTGGAAACACCATATATTTT
TRBV5-4	-	TRBJ2-5	-	CASSSYQETQYF	TGTGCCAGCAGTTCTTACCAAGAGACCCAGTACTTC
TRBV30	-	TRBJ1-1	-	CAWSVRRDTEAFF	TGTGCCTGGAGTGTACGCAGGGACACTGAAGCTTTCTTT
TRBV10-3	-	TRBJ1-1	-	CAISAKAHGEAFF	TGTGCCATCAGTGCCAAAGCCCATGGTGAAGCTTTCTTT
TRBV25-1	TRBD1	TRBJ1-3	-	CASSESQGVNTIYF	TGTGCCAGCAGTGAATCACAGGGGGTTAACACCATATATTTT
TRBV5-1	TRBD1	TRBJ1-1	-	CASSLGTGSYRTEAFF	TGCGCCAGCAGCTTGGGGACAGGCTCGTATAGGACTGAAGCTTTCTTT
TRBV5-4	-	TRBJ2-1	-	CASSPGTLNEQFF	TGTGCCAGCAGCCCTGGGACACTCAATGAGCAGTTCTTC
TRBV19	-	TRBJ2-1	-	CASSILASSDEQFF	TGTGCCAGTAGTATCCTAGCATCTTCTGATGAGCAGTTCTTC
TRBV5-6	TRBD1	TRBJ1-1	-	CASSLDRGGRMNTEAFF	TGTGCCAGCAGCTTGGACAGGGGAGGAAGAATGAACACTGAAGCTTTCTTT
TRBV19	-	TRBJ1-2	once	CASSQGRYGYTF	TGTGCCAGTAGTCAGGGTCGGTATGGCTACACCTTC
TRBV4-3	-	TRBJ2-7	-	CASSHSGTPTYEQYF	TGCGCCAGCAGCCATTCCGGGACACCTACCTACGAGCAGTACTTC
TRBV7-9	TRBD2	TRBJ2-1	-	CASHSGSSYNEQFF	TGTGCCAGCCATAGCGGGAGCTCCTACAATGAGCAGTTCTTC
TRBV2	-	TRBJ1-5	-	CASSRGGAGPNQPQHF	TGTGCCAGCAGTCGAGGGGGGGCGGGCCCCAATCAGCCCCAGCATTTT
TRBV11-2	-	TRBJ2-7	-	CASSPGDVYEQYF	TGTGCCAGCAGCCCAGGGGACGTATACGAGCAGTACTTC
TRBV7-9	-	TRBJ2-2	-	CASSPGELTGELFF	TGTGCCAGCAGCCCAGGGGAGCTCACCGGGGAGCTGTTTTTT
TRBV25-1	-	TRBJ1-1	-	CASSLKSQGNTEAFF	TGTGCCAGCAGCCTTAAGTCGCAGGGGAACACTGAAGCTTTCTTT
TRBV11-3	TRBD1	TRBJ2-6	-	CASSQQGSGANVLTF	TGTGCCAGCAGCCAACAGGGGAGTGGGGCCAACGTCCTGACTTTC
TRBV5-1	-	TRBJ2-5	-	CASRTLGEKTQYF	TGCGCCAGCAGAACTCTAGGTGAAAAGACCCAGTACTTC